This TCR beta chain was documented in a study of cytomegalovirus exposure and HLA in healthy donors. Study-level information: Inside one of the first data releases sat 80 million to 95 million unique TCRs taken from HLA-typed donors. Across some 400 genotyped donors, around 80% landed in the Caucasian-associated ancestry cluster. Findings of the study overall: TCR beta chains associated with HLA were, in a later analysis, more clonally expanded than equally common others.

With 60 Vbeta and 13 Jbeta primers, the PCR was carried out. Sequencing used immunoSEQ multiplex PCR; TCRdb keeps in-frame clones, though not all of them. The sample records 150,000 to 200,000 clones, about three quarters being singletons. V lost 0 bases to trimming and J lost 13 bases, with 10 bases between them. Germline assignment: CDR1 DFQATT and CDR2 SNEGSKA (reference sequence). CDR3 length equals 11 residues. This clone appeared a single time. Its antigen is as yet unknown. This clonotype originated in a female donor in good health and CMV-seronegative. The sequenced material came from PBMCs. The gene calls are TRBV20-1 and TRBJ2-1; D is unresolved. The CDR3 nucleotides are TGCAGTGCTAGAGATCTCGAGATTCAGTTCTTC. It specifies CSARDLEIQFF.